This TCR beta chain was recovered during a study of T cell responses to AZD1222 COVID-19 vaccine. Study-level information: The analysis combined second doses at about 4 or about 12 weeks. Study-wide findings and caveats: The study found Spike-specific TCR breadth and depth rose after two AZD1222 doses. Females outnumbered males among donors, who were mostly white British; clonal diversity was possibly underestimated.

The length of the CDR3 is 14 residues. V was pared by 1 base and J by 4 bases, with 11 bases between. The germline CDR1 and CDR2 sequences are SGHKS and YYEKEE (reference sequence). Repertoires were generated with immunoSEQ multiplex PCR, while TCRdb's copy carries only in-frame clones and drops some. The sample carries 75,000 to 85,000 clones, roughly 90% recorded once. Points on this clone: What it recognizes is unknown.

The sequence derives from an adult in good health. Sequenced material: peripheral blood, taken on day 0 of AZD1222 vaccination. This chain links TRBV5-5 with TRBJ1-2; D possibly corresponds to TRBD1 (6 bases). CDR3 DNA sequence: TGTGCCAGCAGCTTGTATGGGACATCCTATGGCTACACCTTC. Its translation is CASSLYGTSYGYTF.